The table lists the clone carrying this T cell receptor (beta chain) with a few counts. The record originates from a study of blood T cell repertoires in COVID-19. At the level of the study: PBMCs, B-cell-depleted T cells, or T cells provided the cDNA or gDNA that made up the material.

Libraries were prepared by immunoSEQ multiplex PCR; TCRdb keeps only in-frame clonotypes and omits some of them. The sample records roughly 200,000 clones, about four fifths being singletons. The sequenced sample was peripheral blood. The sequence was collected from a man between 35 and 55 years old with active or convalescent COVID-19.

Here the CDR3 DNA reads TGTGCCAGCAGCTTTAACCCGGGGTCGCGGACAGACGAGCAGTACTTC. Protein product: CASSFNPGSRTDEQYF. This chain uses TRBV7-8 with TRBJ2-7; weak D call: TRBD1 (6 bases). The CDR3 length is 16 residues. Trimming cost V 3 bases and J 5 bases, with 20 bases left between them. The germline V gene encodes CDR1 SGHVS and CDR2 FQNEAQ.